This T cell receptor (beta chain) comes out of a study of T cells after yellow fever vaccination. V was pared by 2 bases and J by 6 bases, with 11 bases between. The CDR3 covers 13 residues. This clonotype was seen many times. Its antigen is unknown. Study conclusions and caveats: Primary-vaccination clones mostly resurfaced post-booster (less than 98% CD4, around 88% CD8). The appearance of a small share of clonotypes in both CD4 and CD8 compartments was observed. The secondary T-cell response peaked on day 5, not day 15, but was weaker.

One entry per CDR3 protein results from TCRdb running MiXCR on the 5' RACE reads. The table lists around 100,000 distinct CDR3 sequences, under 9% of them singletons. The J gene is TRBJ2-7, the V gene TRBV12-3 or TRBV12-4, with no clear D. The source of this sequence is a young man who received the YFV17D yellow fever vaccine. The starting material was CD8+ T cells sorted from PBMCs, obtained 45 days after the yellow fever booster vaccination. The CDR3 nucleotides read TGTGCCAGCAGTTTAAGTCGAGTCGGCGAGCAGTACTTC. This codes for CASSLSRVGEQYF.